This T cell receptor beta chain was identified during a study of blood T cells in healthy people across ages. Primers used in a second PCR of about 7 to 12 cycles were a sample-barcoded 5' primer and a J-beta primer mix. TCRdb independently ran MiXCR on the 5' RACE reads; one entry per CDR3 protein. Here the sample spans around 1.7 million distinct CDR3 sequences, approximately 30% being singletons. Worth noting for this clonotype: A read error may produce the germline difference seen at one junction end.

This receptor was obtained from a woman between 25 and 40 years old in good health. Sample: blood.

The CDR3 coding sequence is TGCAGTGCTGGAGATCGACGGGGGAACGTCTACGAGCAGTACTTC. Protein: CSAGDRRGNVYEQYF. The rearrangement joins TRBV20-1 to TRBJ2-7; TRBD2 is a possible D gene (6 bases). CDR1 is DFQATT, CDR2 SNEGSKA, per germline (reference sequence). This CDR3 is built from 15 residues.